This T cell receptor beta chain was sequenced during a study of blood T cell repertoires in COVID-19 (dated by TCRdb to 2018 to 2020). With regard to the full study: Samples covering the acute and convalescent phases of COVID-19 were provided by collaborators in the United States, Italy and Spain. Samples came from the ongoing ImmuneRACE study (first 160 participants) plus 1,254 subjects from 6 global collaborators. The prospective study material was composed of cDNA or gDNA derived from T cells, B-cell-depleted T cells, or PBMCs. The repertoires were released in a freely available public database intended as a resource for research on the immune response to SARS-CoV-2. A de-identified subject ID, COVID-19 status, age in years and sex were almost always included in the sample metadata. Subjects who had been exposed to COVID-19, were actively infected with it, or had recovered from it provided the deeply sampled blood TCRbeta repertoires that made up the dataset. Where available, HLA class I and class II types were obtained from metadata supplied by the sample provider rather than from assay-based typing. Overall study results and their limits: Clinical and demographic metadata were provided uncurated, with the amount varying by source and participant.

TCRbeta CDR3 regions were amplified from genomic DNA by means of the immunoSEQ Assay, a bias-controlled multiplex PCR. In the authors' own workflow: Nucleated cell counts per sample were estimated from amplification of reference gene primers within the assay. To quantify the absolute abundance of each unique TCRbeta CDR3 rearrangement, sequence reads were collapsed and filtered. For each sample, productive Simpson clonality was calculated by taking the square root of Simpson's diversity index across productive rearrangements. In TCRdb, the immuneACCESS table is reduced to in-frame sequences with V and J assigned. These tables do not hold every clone; where another copy was compared, an unresolved V gene accounts for under half, and the others remain unexplained. V, J and clone size are those of that table, while D and trimming were read from the DNA. Counted in this sample were 150,000 to 200,000 clones; 86% of them appeared once. The top ten hold about 8.2% of the sample.

The collaborating institutions used their own protocols to collect whole blood in K2EDTA tubes. For TCRbeta analysis, collaborators shipped samples in one of three forms: frozen whole blood, isolated PBMCs, or DNA extracted from either of those sample types. Notes on this clone: It lacks a known antigen. One base away there is no much larger clone; base qualities are not given.

The TCR comes from a man aged 55 to 70 with acute or convalescent COVID-19. Sequenced material: peripheral blood.

The CDR3 region has the sequence CASTISEGRWDGYTF. The DNA sequence follows: TGTGCCAGTACCATATCGGAGGGGAGATGGGATGGCTACACCTTC. The chain is made from TRBV19 and TRBJ1-2; a tentative D match to TRBD1 spans 5 bases. CDR3 length: 15 amino acids, cysteine to phenylalanine. Just CDR3 DNA is preserved here, 45 bases in frame from base 1. CDR1 and CDR2, looked up from the germline V gene (reference sequence), are LNHDA and SQIVND. The junction shows trimming of 7 bases on V and 6 bases on J, plus 21 bases between the germline ends.